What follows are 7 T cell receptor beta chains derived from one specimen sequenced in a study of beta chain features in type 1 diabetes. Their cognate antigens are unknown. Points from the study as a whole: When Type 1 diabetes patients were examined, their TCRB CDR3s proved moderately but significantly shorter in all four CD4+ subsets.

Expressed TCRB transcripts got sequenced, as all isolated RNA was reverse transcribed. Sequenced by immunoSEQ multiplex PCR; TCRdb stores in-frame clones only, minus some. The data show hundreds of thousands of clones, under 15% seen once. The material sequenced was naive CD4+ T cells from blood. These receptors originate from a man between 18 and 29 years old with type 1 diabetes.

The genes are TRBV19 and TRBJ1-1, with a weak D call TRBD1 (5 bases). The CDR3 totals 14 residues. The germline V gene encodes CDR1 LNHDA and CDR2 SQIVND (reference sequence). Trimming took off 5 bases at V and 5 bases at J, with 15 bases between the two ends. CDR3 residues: CASSPGLGLTEAFF. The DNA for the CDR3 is TGTGCCAGTAGTCCCGGCCTGGGACTAACTGAAGCTTTCTTT.

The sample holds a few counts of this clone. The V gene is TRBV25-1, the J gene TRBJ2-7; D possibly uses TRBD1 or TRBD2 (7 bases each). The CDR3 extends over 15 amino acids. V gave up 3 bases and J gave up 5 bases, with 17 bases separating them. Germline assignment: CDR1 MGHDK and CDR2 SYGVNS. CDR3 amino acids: CASSDSGGAPDEQYF. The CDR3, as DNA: TGTGCCAGCAGTGATTCAGGGGGGGCGCCGGACGAGCAGTACTTC.

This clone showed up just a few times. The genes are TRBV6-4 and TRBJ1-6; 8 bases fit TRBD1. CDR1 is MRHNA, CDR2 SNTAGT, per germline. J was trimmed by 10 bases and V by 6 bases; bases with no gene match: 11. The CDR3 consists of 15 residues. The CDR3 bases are TGTGCCAGCAGCTCGACAGGGGATGGTAGATCACCCCTCCACTTT. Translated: CASSSTGDGRSPLHF.

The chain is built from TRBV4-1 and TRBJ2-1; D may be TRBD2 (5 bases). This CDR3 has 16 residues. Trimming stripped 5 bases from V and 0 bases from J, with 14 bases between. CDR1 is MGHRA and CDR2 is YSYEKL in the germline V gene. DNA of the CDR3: TGCGCCAGCAGCGACTACAGTGGGCTCTCCTACAATGAGCAGTTCTTC. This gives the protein CASSDYSGLSYNEQFF.

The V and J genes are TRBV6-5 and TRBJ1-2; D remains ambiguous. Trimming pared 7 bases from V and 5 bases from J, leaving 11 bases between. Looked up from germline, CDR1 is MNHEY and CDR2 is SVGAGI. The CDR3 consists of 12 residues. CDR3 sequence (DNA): TGTGCCAGCAACCAAGGTCTATATGGCTACACCTTC. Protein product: CASNQGLYGYTF.

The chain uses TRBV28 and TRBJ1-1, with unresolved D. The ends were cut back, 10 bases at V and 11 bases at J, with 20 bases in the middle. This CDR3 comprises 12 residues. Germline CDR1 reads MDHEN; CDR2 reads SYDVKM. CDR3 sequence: CATPDGLGKAFF. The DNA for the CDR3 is TGTGCCACGCCCGATGGACTGGGGAAGGCTTTCTTT.

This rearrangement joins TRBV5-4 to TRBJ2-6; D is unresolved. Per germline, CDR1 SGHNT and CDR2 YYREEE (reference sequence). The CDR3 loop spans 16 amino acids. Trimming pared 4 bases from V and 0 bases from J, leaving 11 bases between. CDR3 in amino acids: CASSQTAYSGANVLTF. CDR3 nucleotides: TGTGCCAGCAGCCAAACTGCCTACTCTGGGGCCAACGTCCTGACTTTC.